One and the same sample provided the 8 T cell receptor beta chains below, sequenced in a study of identical twins. TCRdb re-called the 5' RACE reads with MiXCR, one entry per CDR3 protein. The table records 550,000 to 700,000 distinct CDR3 sequences, just under 10% of them present only once. This sample was also put to use in a study of yellow fever vaccine responses in identical twins.

Source material: PBMCs. These receptors all stem from a woman aged 18-29 years in good health.

This clonotype occurred a few times. The chain uses TRBV6-2 or TRBV6-3 and TRBJ2-7; 7 bases are shared with TRBD1. The CDR3 totals 15 residues. Germline CDR1 MNHEY, CDR2 SVGEGT. Losses at the gene ends were 2 bases for V and 2 bases for J; bases not matched to a gene: 6. CDR3 amino acids: CASSYPGQIPYEQYF. CDR3 DNA: TGTGCCAGCAGTTACCCGGGACAGATTCCCTACGAGCAGTACTTC.

A few counts support this clonotype. The CDR3 sequence: CASSGQLYGYTF. CDR3 DNA sequence: TGTGCCAGCAGCGGACAGCTCTATGGCTACACCTTC. V usage is TRBV12-3 or TRBV12-4 and J usage is TRBJ1-2; maybe TRBD1 (6 bases). The V end lost 6 bases, the J end lost 4 bases, and 9 bases lay between the germline ends. This CDR3 spans 12 amino acids.

This clonotype came up a few times. The gene calls are TRBV29-1 and TRBJ2-7; 14 nucleotides match TRBD2. Trimming cost V 3 bases and J 2 bases; bases outside gene matches: 6. The CDR3 sequence is 16 residues long. Germline V gene sequence: CDR1 SQVTM, CDR2 ANQGSEA. Here the CDR3 reads CSVEGGLAGVTYEQYF. CDR3 DNA: TGCAGCGTTGAGGGGGGACTAGCGGGAGTCACCTACGAGCAGTACTTC.

This clonotype has at least ten counts. J is TRBJ1-2 and V is TRBV20-1, with TRBD1 matching 7 bases. Germline V gene sequence: CDR1 DFQATT, CDR2 SNEGSKA (reference sequence). The CDR3 covers 14 residues. V lost 3 bases and J lost 0; bases outside the gene matches: 4. The CDR3 DNA reads as TGCAGTGCTAGGACGGGACAGACTAACTATGGCTACACCTTC. Amino acid sequence: CSARTGQTNYGYTF.

The rearrangement joins TRBV19 to TRBJ2-5; D remains unclear. Germline V gives CDR1 LNHDA, CDR2 SQIVND (reference sequence). The CDR3 contains 14 residues. With 3 bases removed from V and 2 bases from J, the gap between germline ends came to 10 bases. DNA for the CDR3: TGTGCCAGTAGTATGGTCCCCGAACAAGAGACCCAGTACTTC. This translates into CASSMVPEQETQYF.

The J gene is TRBJ2-3, the V gene TRBV29-1; no definite D call. Germline CDR1 reads SQVTM; CDR2 reads ANQGSEA. CDR3 length: 14 residues. Trimming cost V 3 bases and J 5 bases, with 15 bases left between them. DNA for the CDR3: TGCAGCGTTGATTCGGTCAGGCAAGGAGATACGCAGTATTTT. This translates into CSVDSVRQGDTQYF.

This clonotype was observed a handful of times. The chain is built from TRBV12-3 or TRBV12-4 and TRBJ1-6, with 9 bases fitting TRBD1. The CDR3 contains 14 residues. The V segment lost 5 bases and the J segment 10 bases; nucleotides outside the gene matches: 6. The CDR3 sequence is CASSPGTGSSPLHF. In nucleotides, the CDR3 is TGTGCCAGCAGTCCTGGGACAGGGTCCTCACCCCTCCACTTT.

This clonotype was seen only a few times. The chain carries TRBV6-2 or TRBV6-3 and TRBJ2-1, with unresolved D. CDR3 length: 12 residues. The germline gives CDR1 MNHEY, CDR2 SVGEGT. V shed 3 bases and J shed 8 bases, with 8 bases lying between them. The DNA of the CDR3 is TGTGCCAGCAGTTATCGAATCGATGAGCAGTTCTTC. Amino acids: CASSYRIDEQFF.